This T cell receptor beta chain comes out of a study of cytomegalovirus exposure and HLA in healthy donors (dated by TCRdb to about 2017). Regarding the research as a whole: An earlier analysis of roughly 630 of the donors reported 250 to 350 Gb of sequence data and approximately 110 million unique TCR beta sequences from some 180 million T cells. About 320 gigabases of sequencing data and tens of millions of unique TCR sequences were included in an early release covering 500 to 750 HLA-typed donors. Among the roughly 390 genotyped donors, around 79% belonged to the genetic ancestry cluster associated with self-reported Caucasian donors. The study aimed to test whether signatures of past pathogen exposure could be identified by cataloging public T cell receptors. The study used immunosequencing to profile the T cell repertoires of some 600 subjects and linked those repertoires to cytomegalovirus serostatus. Along with the approximately 650-subject first cohort, a separate validation cohort of about 110 different subjects was used. To predict cytomegalovirus infection status, the study brought together high-throughput TCR immunosequencing, statistical association of individual TCRs with disease status, and machine learning. To study patterns of TCR occurrence, a later analysis re-analyzed previously published TCR beta repertoires from 500 to 850 donors and added high-resolution HLA genotyping. In the later analysis, no new phenotypic data were used to find candidate immune exposures; instead, reliance was placed on TCR beta sequences and their occurrence across donors. An earlier analysis of fewer than 700 of the donors applied high-throughput TCR beta sequencing to assess whether each TCR beta V gene segment acted as functional or pseudogenic. Donor age, sex, ethnicity and CMV serostatus were compiled together with the repertoire data. In a later genetic analysis, genome-wide SNP genotypes for about 55% of the roughly 700 donors were used, and that subset was treated as a discovery cohort. All discovery cohort repertoires had been generated using a single sequencing platform. Class I and class II HLA loci were covered by the typing at four-digit resolution. Typing coverage differed by locus: A, B, C, DRB1 and DQB1 were typed in about 620-630 donors, DQA1 in approximately 520, DPA1 in some 600, and DPB1 in roughly 450. Because of strong linkage in the cohort, a few DR-DQ haplotypes were treated as single units for association and clustering. Across roughly 420 genotyped donors of the cohort, an average of about 200,000 unique TCR beta nucleotide sequences per donor were sequenced, and around 19% of those sequences were non-productive. What the study reported, not specific to this receptor: A few of the identified cytomegalovirus-associated TCR beta chains were confirmed in vitro to be specific for cytomegalovirus antigens. Assigning TCR associations to individual alleles was difficult when HLA alleles, especially DR and DQ, strongly co-occurred. In a later analysis, several top co-occurrence clusters were reported to appear linked to parvovirus B19, influenza, CMV and Epstein-Barr virus. In an earlier analysis of some 550 of the donors, most TCR beta V segments were observed in productive rearrangements about 87% or about 30% of the time, broadly matching IMGT annotations. A further reported finding was that TCR beta sequences accurately predicted the HLA-A and HLA-B alleles for most subjects in the first cohort. Linkage disequilibrium might explain the correlated functional status among segregating V segments, but an unknown experimental factor could not be ruled out. In a later analysis, some 18,000 TCR beta sequences were associated with specific HLA alleles at a false discovery rate of 0.05. Cytomegalovirus status was reported to be diagnosed by the classifier with high specificity and sensitivity in both the original and validation cohorts. The authors suggested that the approach could potentially be extended to other disease states and immunological phenotypes. Because HLA typing was missing for some donors at each locus, association tests included only the typed subset. Presence/absence analyses assumed roughly uniform sequencing depth across donors, an assumption that may not hold. A later analysis found that most CMV-associated TCR beta chains appeared HLA-restricted, with HLA associations seemingly driven largely by CMV exposure. In a later analysis, the rate of TCR association differed among HLA loci, with DRB1 alleles having the most associated TCRs and HLA-C alleles having the fewest. An association between a missense DCLRE1C variant and V-gene and J-gene trimming of TCR beta chains was found in a later genetic analysis and replicated in an independent cohort. This cohort had only TCR beta chains sequenced, and the lack of alpha or paired-chain data limited which features could be detected. The only immune exposure information available for the cohort was CMV serostatus. A cluster of highly shared sequence variants was judged likely to represent a technical artifact of the sequencing pipeline. In a later analysis, HLA-associated TCR beta chains were found to be more clonally expanded and to have lower generation probabilities than equally common non-associated chains. In the study, 150 to 200 TCR beta chains were listed as associated with cytomegalovirus. Compared with the roughly 670-donor mean, donors in an Asian-associated ancestry cluster had fewer N-insertions in productive TCRs, according to a later genetic analysis. The earlier analysis of 587 of the donors excluded some 15 rarely observed V segments, including chromosome 9 orphons, because counts were too low. Most TCR sequences were observed very rarely across donors, whereas some public TCRs were present in many individuals.

The cohort comprised some 730 healthy bone marrow donors. At the time of sampling, every cohort member was nominally healthy, though immune exposures that went unrecorded were likely present. The donor was CMV seronegative and was included in the group of a few hundred seronegative cohort members. Every donor gave a peripheral blood sample, and the peripheral blood mononuclear cells from that sample were used for TCR beta sequencing. Genomic DNA was extracted from the blood cell samples with the Qiagen DNeasy Blood Extraction Kit. The library was prepared using the immunoSEQ multiplex PCR assay. For the multiplex PCR, a mixture combining 60 forward primers for TCR Vbeta segments and 13 reverse primers for TCR Jbeta segments was used. The CDR3 region of rearranged TCR beta genes was amplified from genomic DNA by a multiplex PCR assay. Amplified TCR beta libraries were sequenced as 87-base-pair reads on the Illumina HiSeq System. The authors' pipeline ran thus. A later analysis tallied 70 million to 100 million unique TCR beta chains across the 640 or so repertoires, and about 12 million of those chains were shared by two or more donors. Raw reads were error-corrected and collapsed into unique sequences with a nearest-neighbor algorithm that merged closely related sequences to remove PCR and sequencing errors. V, D and J gene segments were assigned by aligning CDR3 sequences to IMGT reference sequences. For a sequence to be retained, a match of at least six nucleotides was required to both a V gene segment and a J gene segment. Rearrangements were classified as productive when the CDR3 lacked stop codons and remained in frame with V and J, and all other rearrangements were classified as non-productive. CDR3 was defined by IMGT convention, running from the second conserved V-encoded cysteine to the conserved J-encoded phenylalanine. Sequences without an unambiguous match to a single V gene segment were excluded from the earlier analysis of a few hundred of the donors. In an earlier analysis of some 590 of the donors, V segments were called functional above 56.7% productive rearrangements and were called segregating when the between-donor standard deviation exceeded 5%. A statistical classification framework was developed to diagnose cytomegalovirus status using the catalog of TCR beta chain sequences. V and J gene assignment, in a later analysis, came from comparing TCR nucleotide sequences with IMGT/GENE-DB human TR gene sequences. A later analysis assigned CDR3 sequences and most-parsimonious VDJ recombination scenarios with the TCRdist pipeline. In a later analysis, each TCR beta chain was defined by its CDR3 amino acid sequence together with its V-gene family, and reads without a unique V-gene family were excluded. In a later analysis, approximately 590 highly shared, low-generation-probability nucleotide sequences were removed to address suspected cross-contamination and a sequencing artifact. In a later analysis, a clonal expansion index for each public chain was calculated from normalized within-repertoire ranks of inferred template counts. A later analysis computed generation probabilities with a VDJ recombination model fitted to out-of-frame rearrangements, and checked the results against IGoR. A later analysis scored TCR-TCR, TCR-HLA and TCR-CMV co-occurrence with hypergeometric tests, applying a repertoire-size bias correction to TCR pairs. To estimate false discovery rates, a later analysis permuted the HLA or CMV assignments 20 times. In a later analysis, co-occurring TCRs were grouped using DBSCAN, and TCRdist sequence similarity was added for clustering within HLA-allele-positive subsets. For co-occurrence clustering, repertoires with fewer than 30,000 or more than 120,000 public chains were excluded, along with 4 to 6 repertoires with anomalous nucleotide sharing. TCRdb mirrors the immuneACCESS table, restricted to in-frame sequences. Some clones are absent from its copies; in checked studies, under half trace to an unresolved V gene, and the reason for the others is unknown. V, J and clone size are those of that table, while D and trimming were read from the DNA. The sample table contains a few hundred thousand clones; only one count was recorded for around 90% of them. 1.7% of the sample comes from the top ten.

About this clone itself: No antigen is known for it. Per-base quality was not reported, and no clone a single base away is much larger than it.

The sequence derives from a girl aged 2 to 9 in good health and CMV-seronegative. Sequenced sample: PBMCs.

CDR3 region: CASSLRTSAYNEQFF. In nucleotides, the sequence is TGTGCCAGCAGCCTAAGGACTAGTGCCTACAATGAGCAGTTCTTC. The chain links TRBV13 with TRBJ2-1, with 7 bases matching TRBD2. Here V drops 5 bases and J drops 2 bases, and the junction holds 6 bases not matched to any gene. The CDR3 spans 15 residues, from the cysteine through the phenylalanine. Just the 45-base CDR3 DNA is kept, in frame starting at base 1. CDR1 and CDR2, per the germline V gene (reference sequence), are PRHDT and FYEKMQ. Reference TRBV13 and TRBJ2-1 genes cover what lies past the CDR3, so the full variable domain is AAGVIQSPRHLIKEKRETATLKCYPIPRHDTVYWYQQGPGQDPQFLISFYEKMQSDKGSIPDRFSAQQFSDYHSELNMSSLELGDSALYFCASSLRTSAYNEQFFGPGTRLTVL.